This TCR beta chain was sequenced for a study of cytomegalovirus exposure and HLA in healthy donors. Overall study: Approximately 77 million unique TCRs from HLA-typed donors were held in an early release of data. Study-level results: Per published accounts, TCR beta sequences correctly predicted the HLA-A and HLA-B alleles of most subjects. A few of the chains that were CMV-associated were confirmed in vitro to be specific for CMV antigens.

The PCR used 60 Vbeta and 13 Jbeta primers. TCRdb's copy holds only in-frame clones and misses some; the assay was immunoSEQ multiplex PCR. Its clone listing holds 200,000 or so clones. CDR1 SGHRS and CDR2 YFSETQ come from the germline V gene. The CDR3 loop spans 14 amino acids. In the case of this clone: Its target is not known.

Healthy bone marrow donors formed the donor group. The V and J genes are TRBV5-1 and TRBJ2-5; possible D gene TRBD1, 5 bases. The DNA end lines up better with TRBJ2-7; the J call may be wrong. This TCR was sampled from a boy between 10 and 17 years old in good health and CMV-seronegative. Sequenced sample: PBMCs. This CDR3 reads CASSINYRTYEQYF. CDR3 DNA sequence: TGCGCCAGCAGCATAAACTACAGGACCTACGAGCAGTACTTC.